This note documents a single T cell receptor (beta chain) sequence. Its antigen is undetermined. Repertoires were generated with immunoSEQ multiplex PCR, while TCRdb's copy carries only in-frame clones and drops some. The data show about 25,000 clones, just under 95% seen once. The entry originates in a study of graft-versus-host responses after intestinal transplantation. Study overall: All recipients were transplanted with multivisceral, liver-intestinal, or isolated intestinal grafts. The whole recipient group had anti-thymocyte globulin induction followed by tacrolimus and steroids for two to three years. Study conclusions and caveats: GvH clones occurred in recipient marrow; some first appeared in ileum or blood. High graft-versus-host to host-versus-graft clonal ratios were found in allografts of patients who had graft-donor T cell macrochimerism.

The V and J ends lost 9 bases and 4 bases respectively, with 25 bases between them. The CDR3 sequence is 17 residues long. Germline CDR1 and CDR2: WNHNN and SYGVQD (reference sequence). The chain recombines TRBV10-1 with TRBJ2-4, with D tentatively TRBD1 (5 bases). The TCR comes from a human patient who received an intestinal transplant, so some T cells may come from the graft donor. The material sequenced was PBMCs, taken around 29 days after intestinal transplant. As DNA, the CDR3 is TGCGCCAGGACAAAAGTGGGGCAGTTAAGGTCTAAAAACATTCAGTACTTC. This codes for CARTKVGQLRSKNIQYF.